A selection of T cell receptor beta chains follows, all from one sample in a study of cytomegalovirus exposure and HLA in healthy donors. Clones were read by immunoSEQ multiplex PCR, and TCRdb kept only the in-frame ones, dropping some. This table has approximately 160,000 clones, around 65% appearing once. The specimen was PBMCs. The origin of the receptors is a woman aged 40 to 55 in good health and CMV-seropositive. The CDR3 runs from the conserved cysteine through the conserved F or W. Each record gives: J gene, V gene, D gene, clone size, CDR3 DNA, CDR3 protein. D genes are given only for firm matches. Size tells how often a clone was seen (once, few, many) or the class of an expanded clone, and some rows leave it out.

TRBJ2-7	TRBV9	TRBD2	NA	TGTGCCAGCAGCGTAGAGTGCGGGAGGGTTAGCTCCTACGAGCAGTACTTC	CASSVECGRVSSYEQYF
TRBJ1-5	TRBV7-9	NA	NA	TGTTCCAGCCGGGAAGGCAATCAGCCCCAGCATTTT	CSSREGNQPQHF
TRBJ2-7	TRBV5-6	TRBD2	NA	TGTGCCAGCAGCCCGGGACTAGTGGCTTACGAGCAGTACTTC	CASSPGLVAYEQYF
TRBJ2-5	TRBV11-2	NA	once	TGTGCCAGCAGCTTAAGTTTTACAGGGCACGAGACCCAGTACTTC	CASSLSFTGHETQYF
TRBJ1-5	TRBV7-2	TRBD1	few	TGTGCCAGCAGCTTAGCGGGACAGGGTGCCTGGGCCCAGCATTTT	CASSLAGQGAWAQHF
TRBJ1-3	TRBV9	NA	NA	TGTGCCAGCAGCGCGGGAGGTCAGACAGGATCCGGAAACACCATATATTTC	CASSAGGQTGSGNTIYF
TRBJ1-1	TRBV5-1	NA	few	TGCGCCAGCAGCTTAGGAGGGGCCGACACTGAAGCTTTCTTT	CASSLGGADTEAFF
TRBJ1-1	TRBV18	NA	few	TGTGCCAGCTCACCAGGCGGGGCAGGAAGTTTGGCTGAAGCTTTCTTT	CASSPGGAGSLAEAFF
TRBJ2-3	TRBV5-6	TRBD2	NA	TGTGCCAGCAGCTCACTAGCGGGAGACACAGATACGCAGTATTTT	CASSSLAGDTDTQYF
TRBJ1-1	TRBV11-3	NA	NA	TGTGCCAGCAGCCTAGAGAGAGGCACTGAAGCTTTCTTT	CASSLERGTEAFF